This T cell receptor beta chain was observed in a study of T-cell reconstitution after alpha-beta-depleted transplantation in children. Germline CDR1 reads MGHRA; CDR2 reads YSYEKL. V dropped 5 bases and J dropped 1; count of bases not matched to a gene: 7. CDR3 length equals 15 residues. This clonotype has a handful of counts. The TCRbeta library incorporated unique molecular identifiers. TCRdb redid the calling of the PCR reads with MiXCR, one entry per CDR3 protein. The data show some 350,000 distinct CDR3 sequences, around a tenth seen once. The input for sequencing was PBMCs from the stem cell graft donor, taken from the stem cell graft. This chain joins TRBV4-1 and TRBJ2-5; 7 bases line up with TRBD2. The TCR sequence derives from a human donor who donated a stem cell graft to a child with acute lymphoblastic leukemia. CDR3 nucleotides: TGCGCCAGCAGCAGAGCGGGACTTCCCCAAGAGACCCAGTACTTC. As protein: CASSRAGLPQETQYF.